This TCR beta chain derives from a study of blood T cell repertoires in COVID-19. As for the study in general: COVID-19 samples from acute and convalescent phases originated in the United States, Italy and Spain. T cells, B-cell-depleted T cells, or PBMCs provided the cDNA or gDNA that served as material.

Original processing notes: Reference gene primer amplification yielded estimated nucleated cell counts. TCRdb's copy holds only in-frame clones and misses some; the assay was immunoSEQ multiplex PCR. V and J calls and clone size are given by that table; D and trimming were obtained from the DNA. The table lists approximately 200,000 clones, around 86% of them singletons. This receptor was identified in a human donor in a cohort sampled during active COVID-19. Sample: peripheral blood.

Here the CDR3 DNA reads TGTGCCAGCACGATAGCCACCGGGGAGCTGTTTTTT. Protein product: CASTIATGELFF. The rearrangement links TRBV6-5 to TRBJ2-2; D unclear. This CDR3 comprises 12 residues. Between the trimmed V and J ends, which lost 7 bases and 4 bases, there was a span of 7 bases. Looked up from germline, CDR1 is MNHEY and CDR2 is SVGAGI.